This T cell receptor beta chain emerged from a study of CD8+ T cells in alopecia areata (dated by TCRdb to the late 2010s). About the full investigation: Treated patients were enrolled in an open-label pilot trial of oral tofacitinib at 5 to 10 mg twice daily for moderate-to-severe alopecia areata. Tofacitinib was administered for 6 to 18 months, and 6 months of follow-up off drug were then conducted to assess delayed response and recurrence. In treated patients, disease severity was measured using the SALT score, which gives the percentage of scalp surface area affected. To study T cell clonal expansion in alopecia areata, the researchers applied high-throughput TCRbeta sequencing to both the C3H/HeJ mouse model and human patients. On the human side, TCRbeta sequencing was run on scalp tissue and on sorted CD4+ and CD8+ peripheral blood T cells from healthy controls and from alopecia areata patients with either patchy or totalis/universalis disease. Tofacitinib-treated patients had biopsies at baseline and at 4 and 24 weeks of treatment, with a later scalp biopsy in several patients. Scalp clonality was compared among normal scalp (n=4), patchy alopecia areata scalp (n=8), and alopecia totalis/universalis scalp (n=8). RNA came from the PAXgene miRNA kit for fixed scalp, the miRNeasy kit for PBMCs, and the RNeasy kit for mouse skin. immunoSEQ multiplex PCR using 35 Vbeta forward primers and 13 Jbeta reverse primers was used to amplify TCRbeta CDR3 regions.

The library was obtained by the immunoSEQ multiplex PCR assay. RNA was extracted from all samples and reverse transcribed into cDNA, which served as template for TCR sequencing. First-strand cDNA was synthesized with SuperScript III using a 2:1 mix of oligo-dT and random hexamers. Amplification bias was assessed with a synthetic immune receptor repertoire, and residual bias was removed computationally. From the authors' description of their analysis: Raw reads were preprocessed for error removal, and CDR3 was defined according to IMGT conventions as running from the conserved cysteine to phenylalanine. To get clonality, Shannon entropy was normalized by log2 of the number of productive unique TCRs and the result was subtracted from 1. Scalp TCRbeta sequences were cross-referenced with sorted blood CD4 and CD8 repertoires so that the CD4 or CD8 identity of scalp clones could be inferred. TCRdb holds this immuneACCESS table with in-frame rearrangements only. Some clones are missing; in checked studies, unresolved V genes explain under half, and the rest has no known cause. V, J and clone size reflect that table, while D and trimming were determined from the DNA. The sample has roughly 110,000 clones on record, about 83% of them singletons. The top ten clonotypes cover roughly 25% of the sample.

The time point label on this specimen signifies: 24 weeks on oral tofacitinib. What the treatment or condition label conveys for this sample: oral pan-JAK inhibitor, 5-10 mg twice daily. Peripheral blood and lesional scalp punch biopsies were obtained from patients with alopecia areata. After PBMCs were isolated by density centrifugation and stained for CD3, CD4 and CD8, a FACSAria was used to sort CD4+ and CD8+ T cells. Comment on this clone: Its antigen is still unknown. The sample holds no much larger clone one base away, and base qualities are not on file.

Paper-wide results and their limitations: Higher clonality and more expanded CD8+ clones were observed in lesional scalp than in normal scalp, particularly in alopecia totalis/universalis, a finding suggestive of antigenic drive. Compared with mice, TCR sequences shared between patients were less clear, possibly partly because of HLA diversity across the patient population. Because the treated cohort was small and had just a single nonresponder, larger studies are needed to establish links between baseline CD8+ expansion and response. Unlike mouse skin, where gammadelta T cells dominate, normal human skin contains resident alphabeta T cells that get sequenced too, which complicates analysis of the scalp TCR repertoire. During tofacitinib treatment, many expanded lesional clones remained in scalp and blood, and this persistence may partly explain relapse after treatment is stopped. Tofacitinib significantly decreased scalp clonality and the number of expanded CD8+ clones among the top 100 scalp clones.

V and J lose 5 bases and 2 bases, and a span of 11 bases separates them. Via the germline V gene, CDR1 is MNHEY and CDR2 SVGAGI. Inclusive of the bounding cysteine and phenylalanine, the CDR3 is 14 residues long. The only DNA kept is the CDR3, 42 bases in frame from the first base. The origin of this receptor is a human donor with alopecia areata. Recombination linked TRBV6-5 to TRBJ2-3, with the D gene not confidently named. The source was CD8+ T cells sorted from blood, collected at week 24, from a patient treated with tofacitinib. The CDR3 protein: CASSPESHTDTQYF. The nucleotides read TGTGCCAGCAGTCCAGAGTCCCACACAGATACGCAGTATTTT.